Below are 14 T cell receptor beta chains sequenced from a single sample in a study of graft-versus-host responses after intestinal transplantation. Generated by immunoSEQ multiplex PCR, the TCRdb table keeps only in-frame clones and is missing some. The table lists about 19,000 clones, roughly 82% of them singletons. The sample here was PBMCs, taken 14 days after transplant. The receptor set was obtained from a human patient who received an intestinal transplant, so some T cells may come from the graft donor.

As DNA, the CDR3 is TGCGCCAGCAGTAGCTCCACAGATACGCAGTATTTT. Translation gives CASSSSTDTQYF. This chain connects TRBV5-1 to TRBJ2-3; D is ambiguous. Trimming removed 5 bases from V and 2 bases from J, with 6 bases in between. CDR1 SGHRS and CDR2 YFSETQ come from the germline V gene. The CDR3 length is 12 residues.

There are a few counts of this clone. Other nucleotide sequences from this sample produce the same CDR3. This chain uses TRBV6-1 with TRBJ2-5; 12 nucleotides line up with TRBD2. Trimming took 1 base from V and 3 from J; bases not matched to a gene: 9. CDR1 is MNHNS and CDR2 is SASEGT in the germline V gene. The CDR3 consists of 18 residues. For the CDR3, the DNA is TGTGCCAGCAGTGAAGGTTTCGGGGCTAGCGGGGGGGAAGAGACCCAGTACTTC. It codes for CASSEGFGASGGEETQYF.

CDR3 DNA sequence: TGCGCCAGCAGCTTGGCCAGGGCAGGGTCTATGAACACTGAAGCTTTCTTT. Translating it yields CASSLARAGSMNTEAFF. The rearrangement links TRBV5-1 to TRBJ1-1; perhaps TRBD1 as D (5 bases). Trimming took 0 bases from V and 0 from J, leaving 15 bases between them. Germline CDR1 is SGHRS and CDR2 is YFSETQ. There are 17 residues in the CDR3.

Only one count was recorded for this clone. The rearrangement uses TRBV29-1 and TRBJ1-1; D might be TRBD1 (6 bases). The ends were cut back, 7 bases at V and 0 bases at J, with 12 bases in the middle. Germline CDR1 and CDR2: SQVTM and ANQGSEA. The CDR3 consists of 13 residues. The CDR3 loop reads CSAGQRMNTEAFF. In DNA form, the CDR3 reads TGCAGCGCTGGACAGCGCATGAACACTGAAGCTTTCTTT.

V usage is TRBV4-2 and J usage is TRBJ2-5; tentative D call: TRBD1 (5 bases). V was trimmed by 0 bases and J by 7 bases, leaving 12 bases between them. This CDR3 has 14 residues. In germline, CDR1 is LGHNA, CDR2 YNFKEQ. CDR3 residues: CASSQDYRLGTQYF. The DNA of the CDR3 is TGTGCCAGCAGCCAAGACTACAGGTTGGGGACCCAGTACTTC.

The chain combines TRBV5-1 with TRBJ2-7; D possibly corresponds to TRBD2 (5 bases). The CDR3 runs 15 residues. CDR1 and CDR2 from the germline V gene are SGHRS and YFSETQ. V was pared by 0 bases and J by 6 bases, with 16 bases between. CDR3 nucleotides: TGCGCCAGCAGCTTGGGAGAGGGAAGGTGGGGCGAGCAGTACTTC. As protein: CASSLGEGRWGEQYF.

The sample holds a few counts of this clone. CDR3 loop: CASSLYSLRSNQPQHF. DNA for the CDR3: TGTGCCAGCAGTCTCTACAGTCTACGTAGCAATCAGCCCCAGCATTTT. V and J are TRBV28 and TRBJ1-5, with D unresolved. The CDR3 has 16 amino acids. CDR1 is MDHEN and CDR2 is SYDVKM in the germline V gene. V was pared by 5 bases and J by 0 bases, with 14 bases between. The whole variable domain, remainder taken from reference TRBV28 and TRBJ1-5, is DVKVTQSSRYLVKRTGEKVFLECVQDMDHENMFWYRQDPGLGLRLIYFSYDVKMKEKGDIPEGYSVSREKKERFSLILESASTNQTSMYLCASSLYSLRSNQPQHFGDGTRLSIL.

The chain couples TRBV2 to TRBJ2-7; 7 positions match TRBD1. The junction had 12 bases not matched to a gene; V was cut back by 4 bases and J by 3 bases. Germline V gene data show CDR1 as SNHLY and CDR2 as FYNNEI. The CDR3 spans 16 residues. The CDR3 DNA is TGTGCCAGCAGTGTTGATGGACAGGCCTACTTCTACGAGCAGTACTTC. This encodes CASSVDGQAYFYEQYF.

The chain carries TRBV9 and TRBJ2-3; 12 nucleotides agree with TRBD2. V was clipped by 4 bases and J by 4 bases; unmatched bases: 7. The germline gives CDR1 SGDLS, CDR2 YYNGEE. There are 16 residues in the CDR3. The CDR3, as DNA: TGTGCCAGCAGCTTTCCGGGACTAGCGGGCTCAGATACGCAGTATTTT. It specifies CASSFPGLAGSDTQYF.

The chain is built from TRBV6-5 and TRBJ2-2, with D perhaps TRBD2 (7 bases). V was cut by 4 bases and J by 3 bases, with 12 bases left in between. CDR3 size: 15 residues. The germline V gene has CDR1 MNHEY and CDR2 SVGAGI. The DNA for the CDR3 is TGTGCCAGCAGTTTTGAAGGGGGGGACACCGGGGAGCTGTTTTTT. Protein sequence: CASSFEGGDTGELFF.

The chain uses TRBV21-1 and TRBJ2-7; TRBD2, the table's D call, lacks a check against the DNA. TRBV21-1 is described as a pseudogene. This CDR3 has 17 amino acids. The CDR3 coding sequence is TGTGCCAGCAGCAAAGCGCTTTGGTCGGGGAGGTCCTACGAGCAGTACTTC. It codes for CASSKALWSGRSYEQYF.

This clone has more than one count but fewer than ten. The chain uses TRBV6-5 and TRBJ2-5; either TRBD1 or TRBD2 may fit D (6 bases each). V shed 2 bases and J shed 5 bases, with 18 bases lying between them. Germline V gene data show CDR1 as MNHEY and CDR2 as SVGAGI. The CDR3 totals 16 residues. CDR3 region: CASSYPSGQGRETQYF. The CDR3 DNA sequence: TGTGCCAGCAGTTACCCGTCGGGGCAGGGGAGGGAGACCCAGTACTTC.

This sequence joins TRBV6-5 and TRBJ2-1; D may be TRBD2 (5 bases). Trimming shortened V by 0 bases and J by 9 bases, and 9 bases separated the two germline ends. CDR1 and CDR2 (germline): MNHEY, SVGAGI. The CDR3 consists of 13 residues. CDR3 DNA sequence: TGTGCCAGCAGTTACTCGGACGGGGTTGAGCAGTTCTTC. Encoded protein: CASSYSDGVEQFF.

The sample holds a few counts of this clone. The rearrangement joins TRBV27 to TRBJ1-6; possible D gene TRBD1, 5 bases. The length of the CDR3 is 14 residues. Trimming took 3 bases from V and 6 from J, leaving 9 bases between them. Germline assignment: CDR1 MNHEY and CDR2 SMNVEV (reference sequence). As DNA, the CDR3 is TGTGCCAGCAGTTTCGCGGGGGTTAATTCACCCCTCCACTTT. It is translated as CASSFAGVNSPLHF.